This is a list of T cell receptor beta chains from one sample in a study of T cells after yellow fever vaccination. TCRdb called the 5' RACE reads again in MiXCR, with one record for every CDR3 protein. The sample holds roughly 49,000 distinct CDR3 sequences, 7% to 9% seen once. The material sequenced was CD8+ T cells sorted from PBMCs, taken less than 16 days after the first yellow fever vaccination. The receptors come from a man aged 18 to 29 who received the YFV17D yellow fever vaccine. CDR3s include the opening cysteine and the closing phenylalanine or tryptophan. Fields, in order: V gene, D gene, clone size, CDR3 protein. A D gene is named only where the DNA matches it firmly. Some rows have no size entry. The others give once, few or many, or a class for an expanded clone.

>TRBV27|-|many
CASSPINPTDTQYF
>TRBV4-2|-|many
CASSQEAGDGANVLTF
>TRBV9|TRBD2|many
CASSPGGETQYF
>TRBV5-1|-|many
CASSLGTANTGELFF
>TRBV7-2|-|many
CASSSPGAPYGYTF
>TRBV7-6|TRBD1|many
CASSFPGTGEYTEAFF
>TRBV6-1|TRBD1|-
CASTPYGDSTLRNQPQHF
>TRBV19|-|many
CASSIGITGELFF
>TRBV5-5|-|-
CASSPGVLCNEQFF
>TRBV3-1|-|many
CASSQMGQEETQYF
>TRBV4-1|TRBD1|many
CASSQGTSDRGRTQYF
>TRBV7-9|-|many
CASPGDTEAFF
>TRBV12-3/TRBV12-4|-|many
CASSPGPPGDGYTF
>TRBV12-3/TRBV12-4|TRBD1|many
CASREDRGLYNEQFF
>TRBV4-1|-|many
CASGTTKNIQYF
>TRBV5-1|-|large
CASSPGMNTGELFF
>TRBV6-6|-|few
CASSYIRGPSNTEAFF
>TRBV4-2|-|many
CASSQGLLTGELFF
>TRBV7-9|-|medium-sized
CASSLVNYGYTF
>TRBV7-9|TRBD1|-
CASRPQTGGVDYGYTF
>TRBV7-6|-|many
CASSLAADLDTQYF
>TRBV12-3/TRBV12-4|TRBD2|many
CASSLPTSGGHEQYF
>TRBV27|-|many
CASSETSDTQYF
>TRBV12-3/TRBV12-4|-|many
CASSLRPDTQYF
>TRBV7-2|-|many
CASSFDGDVPDTQYF
>TRBV20-1|-|many
CSAMGERWGSLREQYF
>TRBV29-1|-|many
CSVPDSDGISGANVLTF
>TRBV7-9|-|many
CASRPQGGYEQYF
>TRBV15|-|many
CATSRTSSGASGNEQFF
>TRBV12-3/TRBV12-4|-|many
CASSLGGFAEAFF
>TRBV28|-|-
CASSLEGAGGTHEQFF
>TRBV7-9|-|many
CAELGRTNTQYF
>TRBV12-3/TRBV12-4|-|many
CASSSTAAGRTEAFF
>TRBV7-3|TRBD1|many
CASSGNGTGESYEQYF
>TRBV4-3|-|many
CASSQGTDQVRGYTF
>TRBV11-2|-|many
CASAPDGGYNEQFF
>TRBV7-2|TRBD2|many
CASSFSGGADTQYF
>TRBV12-3/TRBV12-4|-|many
CASSFDADLYEQYF
>TRBV9|-|many
CASSGTGRRLSYNEQFF
>TRBV7-3|TRBD1|many
CASSISGTENTEAFF
>TRBV5-1|TRBD1|-
CASSWTGPSSGANVLTF
>TRBV11-2|TRBD1|few
CASSVRQGWELPNTEAFF
>TRBV10-3|-|-
CAIMVVGGPSTDTQYF
>TRBV12-3/TRBV12-4|-|many
CASSLTRQPQHF
>TRBV7-6|TRBD2|many
CASSLGPGGVDEQFF
>TRBV6-5|TRBD2|many
CASTSGLAGVHYEQYF
>TRBV4-3|-|many
CASSSRLGTEAFF
>TRBV27|-|many
CASSFASSYNSPLHF
>TRBV15|TRBD2|many
CATSRDAGGYNEQFF
>TRBV27|-|many
CASSLSTRGETQYF
>TRBV4-3|-|many
CASSQDGADGNTIYF
>TRBV30|-|many
CAWTGSYEQYF
>TRBV9|-|many
CASSSYGPMEQFF
>TRBV27|TRBD2|many
CASSPWTSVHNEQFF
>TRBV7-8|TRBD1|many
CASSLLGQGYEQYF
>TRBV5-6|-|many
CASSLGLWRGETQYF
>TRBV7-9|-|many
CASSSGPRANEKLFF
>TRBV29-1|-|many
CSVARNTEAFF
>TRBV7-9|TRBD2|many
CASSPLAGNFADTQYF